This T cell receptor (beta chain) was identified during a study of CD8 T cells in Susac syndrome. Study context: Within the sequenced Susac syndrome patient group, over 5 exhibited active disease and fewer than 10 were in remission.

Reverse transcription of roughly 0.45 to 1 ug RNA used random hexamers. TCRdb reprocessed the immunoSEQ multiplex PCR reads with MiXCR, giving one entry per CDR3 protein. The data hold some 160,000 distinct CDR3 sequences, with 90% to 96% observed a single time. CDR1 is MDHEN, CDR2 SYDVKM, per germline. V was trimmed by 5 bases and J by 6 bases, leaving 16 bases between them. This CDR3 comprises 14 residues. The clonotype was recovered from a human donor with Susac syndrome. Sequencing was performed on CD4+ T cells from PBMCs. The rearrangement links TRBV28 to TRBJ2-5, with D possibly being TRBD2 (7 bases). As DNA, the CDR3 is TGTGCCAGCAGTCCCTGGGGGGGCCCTAAGACCCAGTACTTC. Encoded protein: CASSPWGGPKTQYF.